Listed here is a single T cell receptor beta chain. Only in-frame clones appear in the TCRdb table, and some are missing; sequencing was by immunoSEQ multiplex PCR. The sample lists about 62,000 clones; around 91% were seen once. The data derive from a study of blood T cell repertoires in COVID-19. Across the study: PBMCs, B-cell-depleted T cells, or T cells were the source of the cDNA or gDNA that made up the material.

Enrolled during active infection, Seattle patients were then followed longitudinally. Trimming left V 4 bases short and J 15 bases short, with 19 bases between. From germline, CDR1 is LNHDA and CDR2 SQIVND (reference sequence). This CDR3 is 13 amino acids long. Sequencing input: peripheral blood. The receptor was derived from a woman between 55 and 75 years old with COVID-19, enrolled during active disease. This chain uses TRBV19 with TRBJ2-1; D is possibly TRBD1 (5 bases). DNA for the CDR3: TGTGCCAGTAGTAGATTGACAGACGACCTTTGGTTCTTC. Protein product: CASSRLTDDLWFF.